The 26 T cell receptor beta chains below come from one sample, sequenced in a study of T-cell reconstitution after alpha-beta-depleted transplantation in children. The library targeted TCRbeta and was prepared with unique molecular identifiers. TCRdb used MiXCR to reprocess the PCR reads, holding one entry per CDR3 protein. The sample records some 450,000 distinct CDR3 sequences, around two fifths being singletons. This specimen was PBMCs, taken before TCRalphabeta/CD19-depleted stem cell transplant. The source is a girl aged 2 to 9 with aplastic anemia, due to receive a stem cell transplant.

This clonotype has ten or more counts. The chain is built from TRBV11-2 and TRBJ2-1; 12 nucleotides match TRBD1. This CDR3 spans 17 amino acids. V shed 5 bases and J 6 bases; nucleotides not matched to a gene: 11. Germline values: CDR1 SGHAT, CDR2 FQNNGV. Here the CDR3 reads CASSTPGQGARFNEQFF. CDR3 in DNA: TGTGCCAGCAGCACACCGGGACAGGGGGCTCGGTTCAATGAGCAGTTCTTC.

Note on this clonotype: Being one base from a much bigger clone, this may be a read error. V usage is TRBV5-1 and J usage is TRBJ2-5; possibly TRBD1 or TRBD2 for D (6 bases each). Germline CDR1 SGHRS, CDR2 YFSETQ. This CDR3 contains 14 residues. The CDR3 loop reads CASSLTGRQETQSF. CDR3 DNA: TGCGCCAGCAGCTTGACAGGGAGGCAAGAGACCCAGTCCTTC.

The sample holds many counts of this clonotype. V gene TRBV20-1 combines with J gene TRBJ2-1; D may be TRBD2 (5 bases). Deletions cut 6 bases from V and 5 bases from J, with 14 bases between. This CDR3 region has 13 residues. Germline assignment: CDR1 DFQATT and CDR2 SNEGSKA (reference sequence). The CDR3 nucleotides are TGCAGTGCCAGGCCGGGGAACCACAATGAGCAGTTCTTC. It yields the protein CSARPGNHNEQFF.

The chain couples TRBV18 to TRBJ2-7, with D tentatively TRBD2 (6 bases). Germline V gene sequence: CDR1 KGHSH, CDR2 LQKENI. Trimming took off 1 base at V and 4 bases at J, with 8 bases between the two ends. The CDR3 totals 13 residues. The CDR3 reads CASSPQRGYEQYF. CDR3 bases: TGTGCCAGCTCACCACAACGGGGGTACGAGCAGTACTTC.

V gene TRBV5-6 combines with J gene TRBJ2-7; 10 nucleotides agree with TRBD1. V lost 3 bases, J lost 4 bases, and 10 bases stayed unmatched. In germline, CDR1 is SGHDT, CDR2 YYEEEE. The CDR3 loop spans 16 amino acids. The CDR3 coding sequence is TGTGCCAGCAGCTCGTACGACAGGGGGCGCCTGTACGAGCAGTACTTC. This encodes CASSSYDRGRLYEQYF.

The chain recombines TRBV15 with TRBJ1-6, with TRBD1 identical over 9 bases. V lost 4 bases, J lost 8 bases, and 6 bases stayed unmatched. There are 15 residues in the CDR3. From germline, CDR1 is LNHNV and CDR2 YYDKDF (reference sequence). CDR3 in DNA: TGTGCCACCAGCACCTCGGGACAGGGTTATTCACCCCTCCACTTT. Its protein product is CATSTSGQGYSPLHF.

The CDR3 DNA reads as TGTGCCAGCAGCCCGCGGTTAAGGGTAGATACGCAGTATTTT. The encoded protein is CASSPRLRVDTQYF. The chain has TRBV7-2 and TRBJ2-3; D gene unclear. CDR3 length equals 14 residues. Germline CDR1 and CDR2: SGHTA and FQGNSA. Trimming removed 5 bases at V and 5 bases at J, with 14 bases between. Full variable domain (outside the CDR3, taken from reference TRBV7-2 and TRBJ2-3): GAGVSQSPSNKVTEKGKDVELRCDPISGHTALYWYRQSLGQGLEFLIYFQGNSAPDKSGLPSDRFSAERTGGSVSTLTIQRTQQEDSAVYLCASSPRLRVDTQYFGPGTRLTVL.

This clonotype was observed many times. V usage is TRBV29-1 and J usage is TRBJ2-5, with unresolved D. V gave up 8 bases and J gave up 2 bases, with 9 bases separating them. This CDR3 region has 11 residues. Looked up from germline, CDR1 is SQVTM and CDR2 is ANQGSEA. As DNA, the CDR3 is TGCAGCATCAGGTGGCAAGAGACCCAGTACTTC. Translated: CSIRWQETQYF.

The J gene is TRBJ2-2, the V gene TRBV24-1; D may be TRBD2 (5 bases). Germline-derived CDR1 and CDR2 are KGHDR and SFDVKD. This CDR3 is built from 16 residues. Trimming shortened V by 5 bases and J by 1 base, and 13 bases separated the two germline ends. The CDR3 region has the DNA TGTGCCACCAGTGGTCTAACGGGATTGAACACCGGGGAGCTGTTTTTT. Protein product: CATSGLTGLNTGELFF.

The chain has TRBV6-1 and TRBJ2-2, with 10 positions matching TRBD1. With 6 bases clipped from V and 7 bases from J, the junction kept 11 bases outside the gene matches. The CDR3 has 16 amino acids. Germline values: CDR1 MNHNS, CDR2 SASEGT. The CDR3 protein is CASRPSGTGEVGELFF. CDR3 sequence (DNA): TGTGCCAGCAGACCCTCGGGGACAGGGGAGGTCGGGGAGCTGTTTTTT.

This chain joins TRBV4-2 and TRBJ2-5, with no clear D. The V gene lost 0 bases and the J gene lost 0 bases, with 11 bases spanning the gap. Germline CDR1 and CDR2: LGHNA and YNFKEQ. The CDR3 contains 16 residues. CDR3 amino acids: CASSQEIGAYQETQYF. CDR3 in DNA: TGTGCCAGCAGCCAAGAAATCGGCGCGTACCAAGAGACCCAGTACTTC.

This CDR3 reads CASSPRPTGTQYF. CDR3 DNA: TGCGCCAGCAGCCCGCGACCCACGGGTACGCAGTATTTT. This rearrangement joins TRBV5-1 to TRBJ2-3; D not resolved. The CDR3 length is 13 residues. The germline V gene has CDR1 SGHRS and CDR2 YFSETQ. Trimming stripped 4 bases from V and 8 bases from J, with 14 bases between.

The rearrangement uses TRBV20-1 and TRBJ2-7, with TRBD2 identical over 7 bases. The CDR3 is made up of 16 amino acids. Germline-derived CDR1 and CDR2 are DFQATT and SNEGSKA (reference sequence). V was pared by 1 base and J by 6 bases, with 15 bases of the junction left unmatched. The CDR3 sequence: CSARAPRGAGWGEQYF. CDR3 sequence (DNA): TGCAGTGCTAGAGCTCCCCGGGGAGCGGGATGGGGCGAGCAGTACTTC.

Concerning this clonotype: A much larger clone differs by one base, so this may be a read error. V is TRBV5-6 and J is TRBJ2-1; 11 nucleotides line up with TRBD2. The CDR3 contains 14 residues. With V trimmed by 6 bases and J by 9 bases, 8 bases remained unmatched. Germline lookup yields CDR1 SGHDT and CDR2 YYEEEE. In DNA, the CDR3 is TGTGCCAGCATCTTAGCGGGAGGGCCGGGTGAGCAGTTCTTC. Protein sequence: CASILAGGPGEQFF.

V gene TRBV20-1 combines with J gene TRBJ2-5, with TRBD2 matching over 9 bases. The CDR3 covers 14 residues. Germline assignment: CDR1 DFQATT and CDR2 SNEGSKA (reference sequence). The trim removed 1 base at V and 1 base at J, leaving 1 base unmatched. Here the CDR3 reads CSARGGGAQETQYF. The CDR3 region has the DNA TGCAGTGCTAGAGGCGGGGGGGCCCAAGAGACCCAGTACTTC.

This chain links TRBV6-1 with TRBJ2-1; 10 bases map to TRBD2. V dropped 3 bases and J dropped 9; count of bases not matched to a gene: 8. Germline CDR1 is MNHNS and CDR2 is SASEGT. The CDR3 covers 15 residues. CDR3 nucleotide sequence: TGTGCCAGCAGTGACCGAGGACTAGCGGCGGGTGAGCAGTTCTTC. Translating gives CASSDRGLAAGEQFF.

The chain is built from TRBV7-9 and TRBJ2-7; D is unclear. This CDR3 region has 11 residues. The V gene's germline CDR1 is SEHNR and CDR2 FQNEAQ (reference sequence). V dropped 2 bases and J dropped 5 bases, with 4 bases sitting between them. The CDR3 DNA follows: TGTGCCAGCAGCTTATTTAACGAGCAGTACTTC. It yields the protein CASSLFNEQYF.

V and J are TRBV18 and TRBJ2-7; TRBD1 might be the D (6 bases). Germline V CDR1 and CDR2: KGHSH, LQKENI. The CDR3 sequence is 14 residues long. V was pared by 2 bases and J by 7 bases, with 15 bases between. CDR3: CASSPSSGASEQYF. CDR3 bases: TGTGCCAGCTCACCATCCTCAGGGGCGAGTGAGCAGTACTTC.

This clonotype was recorded a few times. The V gene is TRBV5-1, the J gene TRBJ2-7; weak D call: TRBD1 (6 bases). V dropped 1 base and J dropped 2 bases, with 10 bases sitting between them. The CDR3 loop spans 14 amino acids. Germline CDR1 is SGHRS and CDR2 is YFSETQ. The CDR3 DNA follows: TGCGCCAGCAGCTTGTTCACAGGGACCTACGAGCAGTACTTC. The encoded protein is CASSLFTGTYEQYF.

V gene TRBV15 combines with J gene TRBJ2-5; D perhaps matches TRBD1 (6 bases). Germline V gene lookup returns CDR1 LNHNV and CDR2 YYDKDF (reference sequence). The CDR3 spans 13 residues. V dropped 1 base and J dropped 3 bases, with 6 bases sitting between them. CDR3 coding DNA: TGTGCCACCAGCAGAGCAGGGGAAGAGACCCAGTACTTC. This encodes CATSRAGEETQYF.

Many counts were recorded for this clonotype. CDR3 amino acids: CASSPRTGINTEAFF. The CDR3 nucleotides read TGTGCCAGCAGTCCCAGGACGGGAATAAACACTGAAGCTTTCTTT. The chain links TRBV27 to TRBJ1-1; no clear D gene. The CDR3 totals 15 residues. In germline, CDR1 is MNHEY, CDR2 SMNVEV (reference sequence). Trimming stripped 5 bases from V and 2 bases from J, with 15 bases between.

This clonotype has a count of ten or more. J is TRBJ2-1 and V is TRBV4-3; TRBD2 aligns across 10 bases. The trim removed 2 bases at V and 3 bases at J, leaving 4 bases unmatched. CDR3 size: 16 residues. Germline V gene sequence: CDR1 LGHNA, CDR2 YSLEER. As DNA, the CDR3 is TGCGCCAGCAGCCAACATCCTAGCGGGAGCTACAATGAGCAGTTCTTC. Amino acid sequence: CASSQHPSGSYNEQFF.

This clonotype showed up many times. The chain carries TRBV7-2 and TRBJ2-1; 10 nucleotides match TRBD2. Unmatched junction bases numbered 13, after V lost 5 bases and J lost 9 bases. The CDR3 length is 16 residues. Looked up from germline, CDR1 is SGHTA and CDR2 is FQGNSA. The DNA of the CDR3 is TGTGCCAGCAGCCCCCGTTCTAGCGGGGGCGCAGGTGAGCAGTTCTTC. It yields the protein CASSPRSSGGAGEQFF.

This clonotype was counted a single time. The rearrangement links TRBV7-2 to TRBJ2-7; TRBD2 matches 10 bases. The CDR3 covers 15 residues. V dropped 5 bases and J dropped 0; count of bases not matched to a gene: 4. Per the germline V gene, CDR1 is SGHTA and CDR2 is FQGNSA. The CDR3 sequence: CASSGSGGASYEQYF. CDR3 bases: TGTGCCAGCAGCGGCAGCGGGGGGGCCTCCTACGAGCAGTACTTC.

The sample holds many counts of this clonotype. The chain carries TRBV7-9 and TRBJ2-5; no firm D call. The CDR3 is made up of 15 amino acids. V lost 2 bases and J 1 base, leaving 11 bases between the germline ends. The V gene's germline CDR1 is SEHNR and CDR2 FQNEAQ (reference sequence). CDR3 nucleotide sequence: TGTGCCAGCAGCTTAAACCCGGGCAGCCAAGAGACCCAGTACTTC. Its translation: CASSLNPGSQETQYF.

The chain recombines TRBV4-2 with TRBJ1-2, with D tentatively TRBD1 (5 bases). This CDR3 comprises 14 residues. Germline V CDR1 and CDR2: LGHNA, YNFKEQ. The V and J ends lost 4 bases and 2 bases respectively, with 11 bases between them. CDR3 DNA: TGTGCCAGCAGCCCACTCACAGGAAACTATGGCTACACCTTC. It encodes CASSPLTGNYGYTF.